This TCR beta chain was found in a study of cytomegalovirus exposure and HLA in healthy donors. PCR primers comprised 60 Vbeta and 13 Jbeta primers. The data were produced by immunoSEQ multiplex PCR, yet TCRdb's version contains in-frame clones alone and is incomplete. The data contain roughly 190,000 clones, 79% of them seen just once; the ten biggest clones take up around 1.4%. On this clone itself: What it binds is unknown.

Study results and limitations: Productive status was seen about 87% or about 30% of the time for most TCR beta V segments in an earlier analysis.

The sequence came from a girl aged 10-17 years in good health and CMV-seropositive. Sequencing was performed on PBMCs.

CDR3 coding DNA: TGTGCCAGCAGCGTAGGGACAGGGGTAGGGTCCTACGAGCAGTACTTC. Protein sequence: CASSVGTGVGSYEQYF. This chain links TRBV9 with TRBJ2-7; 9 bases are a match to TRBD1. Germline V CDR1 and CDR2: SGDLS, YYNGEE. The CDR3 is made up of 16 amino acids. Germline trimming cut 0 bases from V and 1 base from J; bases unmatched to any gene: 5.